These 8 T cell receptor beta chains came from one sample sequenced in a study of cytomegalovirus exposure and HLA in healthy donors. PCR employed 60 Vbeta and 13 Jbeta primers. Using immunoSEQ multiplex PCR, the repertoire was profiled, and TCRdb retains in-frame clones only, with some absent. The sample lists some 130,000 clones; under 75% were seen once. What was sequenced was PBMCs. The receptors derive from a woman aged 40-49 years in good health and CMV-seronegative.

The CDR3 loop reads CASRGGHEAGGNSNQPQHF. CDR3 DNA sequence: TGTGCCAGCAGAGGGGGGCATGAGGCAGGGGGTAATAGCAATCAGCCCCAGCATTTT. The V gene is TRBV28, the J gene TRBJ1-5; 7 bases fit TRBD1. This CDR3 comprises 19 residues. The J segment lost 0 bases and the V segment lost 6 bases, leaving 17 bases of the junction unmatched. Germline V gene lookup returns CDR1 MDHEN and CDR2 SYDVKM.

Of note for this clone: At one of its ends the junction is not consistent with the germline gene, which may arise from a read error. The gene calls are TRBV5-4 and TRBJ2-4, with 12 bases identical to TRBD2. Germline lookup yields CDR1 SGHNT and CDR2 YYREEE (reference sequence). The CDR3 spans 16 residues. The CDR3 nucleotides read TGTGCCAGCAGCTTGGGGGGACTAGCGGGTAGGAACATTCAATACTTC. This gives the protein CASSLGGLAGRNIQYF. The full variable domain, in which reference TRBV5-4 and TRBJ2-4 provide the parts outside the CDR3, is ETGVTQSPTHLIKTRGQQVTLRCSSQSGHNTVSWYQQALGQGPQFIFQYYREEENGRGNFPPRFSGLQFPNYSSELNVNALELDDSALYLCASSLGGLAGRNIQYFGAGTRLSVL.

This sequence joins TRBV9 and TRBJ2-5; weak D call: TRBD2 (6 bases). The CDR3 has 15 residues. Germline V gene sequence: CDR1 SGDLS, CDR2 YYNGEE. The V end was cut by 0 bases, the J end by 5 bases, with 14 bases between. Written as DNA, the CDR3 is TGTGCCAGCAGCGTAGTGGGCGGGGCGGCGGAGACCCAGTACTTC. Its translation: CASSVVGGAAETQYF.

This clone was seen more than once but under ten times. The rearrangement joins TRBV30 to TRBJ1-3, with 8 bases aligning to TRBD1. There are 14 residues in the CDR3. Trimming cost V 4 bases and J 8 bases; bases outside gene matches: 10. Germline V lookup: CDR1 GTSNPN, CDR2 SVGIG (reference sequence). The DNA for the CDR3 is TGTGCCTGGACCCCGGGGCAGGGGGCGGACACCATATATTTT. It codes for CAWTPGQGADTIYF.

The chain is built from TRBV12-5 and TRBJ2-5, with 9 bases lining up with TRBD2. Germline assignment: CDR1 LGHNT and CDR2 FRNRAP. The CDR3 loop spans 18 amino acids. Unmatched junction bases numbered 22, after V lost 8 bases and J lost 6 bases. The CDR3 sequence: CASSPSPVTSGAEQTQYF. In DNA form, the CDR3 reads TGTGCTAGTAGCCCCTCCCCCGTGACTAGCGGCGCCGAGCAGACCCAGTACTTC.

V and J are TRBV6-1 and TRBJ1-2; D possibly corresponds to TRBD1 (6 bases). The CDR3 is made up of 15 amino acids. Germline V lookup: CDR1 MNHNS, CDR2 SASEGT. Trimming shortened V by 1 base and J by 5 bases, and 14 bases separated the two germline ends. CDR3 in amino acids: CASSEELDSRYGYTF. CDR3 bases: TGTGCCAGCAGTGAAGAGTTGGACAGCCGATATGGCTACACCTTC.

The rearrangement links TRBV7-9 to TRBJ2-7; a possible D gene is TRBD1 (5 bases). The CDR3 spans 12 residues. V gave up 0 bases and J gave up 5 bases, with 5 bases separating them. Germline loops: CDR1 SEHNR, CDR2 FQNEAQ (reference sequence). The CDR3 loop is CASSLAGDEQYF. CDR3 DNA: TGTGCCAGCAGCTTAGCAGGGGACGAGCAGTACTTC.

The rearrangement joins TRBV7-9 to TRBJ1-2, with TRBD1 matching over 8 bases. CDR1 and CDR2 (germline): SEHNR, FQNEAQ (reference sequence). There are 13 residues in the CDR3. Losses at the gene ends were 3 bases for V and 7 bases for J; bases not matched to a gene: 4. The CDR3 nucleotides are TGTGCCAGCAGCTTTCGTCAGGGGGCTGGCTACACCTTC. This translates into CASSFRQGAGYTF.